This TCR beta chain was found in a study of blood T cell repertoires in COVID-19. This clone is a singleton in its sample. The germline V and J ends were trimmed by 5 bases and 6 bases, with 23 bases remaining between them. The germline CDR1 and CDR2 sequences are SEHNR and FQNEAQ (reference sequence). This CDR3 is built from 16 residues. Per the study methods: Estimation of nucleated cell counts relied on the amplification of reference gene primers. Sequencing was performed with immunoSEQ multiplex PCR; in TCRdb, only in-frame clones are kept and a portion is missing. The V and J calls and clone size are taken from that table; D and trimming were inferred from the DNA. The top ten clones hold about 7% of a sample with about 190,000 clones, about four fifths of them seen once.

Input material: peripheral blood. The receptor comes from a man between 60 and 70 years old with acute or convalescent COVID-19. The V call is TRBV7-9, the J call TRBJ2-7; D may be TRBD2 (5 bases). The CDR3 sequence is CASSPRVDRGTGEQYF. In nucleotides, the CDR3 is TGTGCCAGCAGCCCAAGAGTGGACCGGGGAACGGGCGAGCAGTACTTC. The whole variable domain, remainder taken from reference TRBV7-9 and TRBJ2-7, is DTGVSQNPRHKITKRGQNVTFRCDPISEHNRLYWYRQTLGQGPEFLTYFQNEAQLEKSRLLSDRFSAERPKGSFSTLEIQRTEQGDSAMYLCASSPRVDRGTGEQYFGPGTRLTVT.